Presented here are 14 T cell receptor beta chains from one specimen sequenced in a study of blood T cell repertoires in COVID-19. Profiling relied on immunoSEQ multiplex PCR, and the TCRdb table lists in-frame clones only, not all of them. The sample comprises some 250,000 clones, about 68% of which are singletons, and about 3.5% rests with the top ten. Sequencing input: peripheral blood. These receptors all stem from a woman of 80 years or more with acute or convalescent COVID-19.

V and J are TRBV6-5 and TRBJ2-3; 12 nucleotides match TRBD2. The CDR3 runs to 15 residues. Trimming took 6 bases from V and 6 from J; bases not matched to a gene: 7. Germline assignment: CDR1 MNHEY and CDR2 SVGAGI. The CDR3 region has the DNA TGTGCCAGCAGCCGACTAGCGGGGGAGAGGGATACGCAGTATTTT. It codes for CASSRLAGERDTQYF.

This clone came up a few times. This chain connects TRBV4-1 to TRBJ2-3; TRBD2 aligns across 8 bases. CDR1 is MGHRA and CDR2 is YSYEKL in the germline V gene. V shed 1 base, J shed 5 bases, and the junction held 14 bases outside the gene matches. The CDR3 loop spans 18 amino acids. Here the CDR3 DNA reads TGCGCCAGCAGCCAAGCCCACCCGGGGGGGCCATCTGAAGATACGCAGTATTTT. Translation: CASSQAHPGGPSEDTQYF.

This chain connects TRBV7-6 to TRBJ1-6, with TRBD1 as a possible D gene (6 bases). Germline values: CDR1 SGHVS, CDR2 FNYEAQ. Deletions cut 5 bases from V and 5 bases from J, with 22 bases between. The CDR3 length is 18 residues. CDR3 sequence reads: CASSPQPLGGANNSPLHF. In nucleotides, the CDR3 is TGTGCCAGCAGCCCGCAACCTCTAGGGGGGGCCAATAATTCACCCCTCCACTTT.

This clone occurred a few times. V and J are TRBV6-6 and TRBJ1-5; perhaps TRBD1 as D (6 bases). CDR1 MNHNY and CDR2 SVGAGI come from the germline V gene (reference sequence). The CDR3 loop spans 14 amino acids. The V and J ends lost 7 bases and 4 bases respectively, with 14 bases between them. CDR3 amino acids: CASKGQGLNQPQHF. CDR3 nucleotides: TGTGCCAGCAAGGGGCAGGGGTTGAATCAGCCCCAGCATTTT.

This chain connects TRBV29-1 to TRBJ1-1; 7 bases align to TRBD1. V dropped 3 bases and J dropped 0; count of bases not matched to a gene: 4. CDR1 is SQVTM and CDR2 is ANQGSEA in the germline V gene. This CDR3 has 14 amino acids. DNA for the CDR3: TGCAGCGTTGACAGGGGGACCTTGAACACTGAAGCTTTCTTT. Amino acid sequence: CSVDRGTLNTEAFF. The complete variable domain, with remaining parts taken from reference TRBV29-1 and TRBJ1-1, reads SAVISQKPSRDICQRGTSLTIQCQVDSQVTMMFWYRQQPGQSLTLIATANQGSEATYESGFVIDKFPISRPNLTFSTLTVSNMSPEDSSIYLCSVDRGTLNTEAFFGQGTRLTVV.

The chain is built from TRBV19 and TRBJ2-5, with D possibly being TRBD1 (6 bases). CDR1 and CDR2 (germline): LNHDA, SQIVND (reference sequence). The V end was cut by 2 bases, the J end by 4 bases, with 14 bases between. The CDR3 has 15 residues. The CDR3 sequence: CASSISQGSGETQYF. In DNA, the CDR3 is TGTGCCAGTAGTATATCTCAGGGGTCCGGAGAGACCCAGTACTTC.

The V and J genes are TRBV6-5 and TRBJ1-2; D not resolved. Germline-derived CDR1 and CDR2 are MNHEY and SVGAGI. This CDR3 contains 13 residues. Trimming took 6 bases from V and 2 from J, leaving 10 bases between them. The CDR3 spells CASSPAGNYGYTF. The CDR3 coding sequence is TGTGCCAGCAGCCCCGCGGGGAACTATGGCTACACCTTC.

The chain couples TRBV3-1 (or the pseudogene TRBV3-2) to TRBJ2-2; 10 bases align to TRBD2. Trimming cost V 10 bases and J 3 bases; bases outside gene matches: 2. The CDR3 runs to 13 residues. CDR1 LGHDT and CDR2 YNNKEL come from the germline V gene (reference sequence). Here the CDR3 reads CATTSGDTGELFF. In DNA, the CDR3 is TGTGCCACAACTAGCGGGGACACCGGGGAGCTGTTTTTT.

This chain links TRBV6-1 with TRBJ1-4; D is unresolved. V lost 2 bases, J lost 0 bases, and 7 bases lay in between. There are 15 residues in the CDR3. CDR1 and CDR2 from the germline V gene are MNHNS and SASEGT. Here the CDR3 reads CASSEHRATNEKLFF. CDR3 nucleotides: TGTGCCAGCAGTGAACACAGAGCAACTAATGAAAAACTGTTTTTT.

Many counts were recorded for this clone. The rearrangement links TRBV20-1 to TRBJ1-2, with 8 bases lining up with TRBD1. The CDR3 loop spans 14 amino acids. Trimming cost V 3 bases and J 8 bases; bases outside gene matches: 11. Germline V lookup: CDR1 DFQATT, CDR2 SNEGSKA (reference sequence). The CDR3 protein is CSASRAAGGAGYTF. The CDR3 nucleotides are TGCAGTGCTAGTAGAGCCGCAGGGGGCGCGGGCTACACCTTC.

The V and J genes are TRBV25-1 and TRBJ2-1; D perhaps matches TRBD2 (6 bases). V was clipped by 4 bases and J by 6 bases, with 13 bases between them. Germline CDR1 and CDR2: MGHDK and SYGVNS. The CDR3 runs to 14 residues. The CDR3 loop reads CASSVGLKSNEQFF. The CDR3 DNA is TGTGCCAGCAGTGTGGGACTCAAATCCAATGAGCAGTTCTTC.

V gene TRBV9 combines with J gene TRBJ2-1; TRBD1 agrees at 9 bases. The CDR3 covers 13 residues. Germline-derived CDR1 and CDR2 are SGDLS and YYNGEE. Trimming removed 7 bases from V and 8 bases from J; junction bases left unmatched: 7. The CDR3 nucleotides are TGTGCCAGCTCCCAAACAGGGGGCTATGAGCAGTTCTTC. It specifies CASSQTGGYEQFF.

This chain connects TRBV13 to TRBJ2-7; 10 bases match TRBD2. Germline V lookup: CDR1 PRHDT, CDR2 FYEKMQ (reference sequence). The J segment lost 4 bases and the V segment lost 4 bases, leaving 4 bases of the junction unmatched. The CDR3 runs 14 residues. The CDR3 nucleotides read TGTGCCAGCAGCTCCAGGACTAGCGGATACGAGCAGTACTTC. It translates to CASSSRTSGYEQYF. The variable domain in full, with the rest retrieved from reference TRBV13 and TRBJ2-7, is AAGVIQSPRHLIKEKRETATLKCYPIPRHDTVYWYQQGPGQDPQFLISFYEKMQSDKGSIPDRFSAQQFSDYHSELNMSSLELGDSALYFCASSSRTSGYEQYFGPGTRLTVT.

The chain carries TRBV6-5 and TRBJ2-2; 9 positions agree with TRBD1. J lost 5 bases, V lost 6 bases, and 7 bases had no gene match. Germline assignment: CDR1 MNHEY and CDR2 SVGAGI. The CDR3 has 15 amino acids. CDR3: CASRGQGVITGELFF. DNA for the CDR3: TGTGCCAGCAGGGGACAGGGAGTTATTACCGGGGAGCTGTTTTTT.